The source of this TCR beta chain is a study of blood T cell repertoires in COVID-19. Assay used: immunoSEQ multiplex PCR; TCRdb lists only in-frame clones, some missing. Of 200,000 to 300,000 clones in the sample, around 88% were seen once. Losses at the gene ends were 0 bases for V and 7 bases for J; bases not matched to a gene: 12. This CDR3 spans 17 amino acids. CDR1 and CDR2 (germline): SGHNT, YENEEA. Sequenced input: PBMCs or T cells enriched from blood (not recorded which). This sequence was found in a woman in her forties with acute COVID-19. The J gene is TRBJ2-1, the V gene TRBV11-3, with TRBD2 matching 7 bases. The CDR3 sequence: CASSLESGTPGGNEQFF. The DNA for the CDR3 is TGTGCCAGCAGCTTAGAGTCTGGGACCCCCGGGGGGAATGAGCAGTTCTTC.